The 10 T cell receptor beta chains presented below share a single source sample, sequenced in a study of blood T cell repertoires in COVID-19. Measured with immunoSEQ multiplex PCR; TCRdb has only the in-frame clones, and not every one. This table has hundreds of thousands of clones, 70% to 90% appearing once. The sample comprised peripheral blood. These receptors were obtained from a man younger than 35 with COVID-19, enrolled during active disease.

The CDR3 loop reads CAWSRGGTEAFF. In DNA, the CDR3 is TGTGCCTGGTCCAGGGGCGGCACTGAAGCTTTCTTT. The chain carries TRBV30 and TRBJ1-1; D might be TRBD1 (6 bases). Trimming left V 5 bases short and J 4 bases short, with 11 bases between. Germline V gene sequence: CDR1 GTSNPN, CDR2 SVGIG (reference sequence). This CDR3 spans 12 amino acids.

V and J are TRBV19 and TRBJ2-1; 7 bases map to TRBD1. The CDR3 sequence is 15 residues long. J gave up 0 bases and V 7 bases, and 6 bases lay outside the gene matches. Germline CDR1 reads LNHDA; CDR2 reads SQIVND (reference sequence). The CDR3 loop is CASTPRDSSYNEQFF. As DNA, the CDR3 is TGTGCCAGTACCCCACGGGACAGCTCCTACAATGAGCAGTTCTTC.

This chain connects TRBV11-2 to TRBJ2-7; 10 bases match TRBD2. The ends lost 6 bases at V and 6 bases at J; junction bases unmatched: 14. This CDR3 comprises 16 residues. Germline V gene data show CDR1 as SGHAT and CDR2 as FQNNGV. As DNA, the CDR3 is TGTGCCAGCAGTTTAACCGGGACTAGCGCCTCAGGCGAGCAGTACTTC. Its translation: CASSLTGTSASGEQYF.

This sequence joins TRBV5-6 and TRBJ1-6; 10 nucleotides agree with TRBD1. The CDR3 length is 15 residues. The junction had 6 bases not matched to a gene; V was cut back by 2 bases and J by 10 bases. CDR1 SGHDT and CDR2 YYEEEE come from the germline V gene. CDR3 in amino acids: CASSFGTGVMSPLHF. CDR3 DNA sequence: TGTGCCAGCAGCTTCGGGACAGGGGTTATGTCACCCCTCCACTTT.

In this sample, this clone turned up once. This chain links TRBV11-2 with TRBJ2-5, with 9 positions matching TRBD1. The trim removed 3 bases at V and 5 bases at J, leaving 7 bases unmatched. Germline lookup yields CDR1 SGHAT and CDR2 FQNNGV. CDR3 length: 15 residues. This CDR3 is CASSFLQGAGETQYF. The CDR3 DNA follows: TGTGCCAGCAGCTTCCTACAGGGGGCAGGGGAGACCCAGTACTTC.

The V and J genes are TRBV18 and TRBJ2-3; TRBD2 matches 9 bases. CDR1 is KGHSH and CDR2 is LQKENI in the germline V gene. With 3 bases clipped from V and 4 bases from J, the junction kept 5 bases outside the gene matches. The CDR3 consists of 15 residues. CDR3 sequence reads: CASSPMTSGADTQYF. The CDR3, as DNA: TGTGCCAGCTCACCGATGACTAGCGGAGCAGATACGCAGTATTTT.

The chain has TRBV3-1 (or the pseudogene TRBV3-2) and TRBJ2-1, with 8 bases aligning to TRBD2. Losses at the gene ends were 0 bases for V and 9 bases for J; bases not matched to a gene: 10. Per germline, CDR1 LGHDT and CDR2 YNNKEL (reference sequence). The CDR3 is 16 amino acids. CDR3 DNA: TGTGCCAGCAGCCAAGAGTCCGGGGGGGCCAAGGGTGAGCAGTTCTTC. Amino acids: CASSQESGGAKGEQFF.

V is TRBV25-1 and J is TRBJ1-2, with a weak D call TRBD1 (5 bases). The V end lost 8 bases, the J end lost 3 bases, and 19 bases lay between the germline ends. The germline gives CDR1 MGHDK, CDR2 SYGVNS. The CDR3 has 15 amino acids. The CDR3, as DNA: TGTGCCAGCCAAAGGGGCGACAGCGTTTACTATGGCTACACCTTC. Translating it yields CASQRGDSVYYGYTF.

The gene calls are TRBV11-2 and TRBJ2-7; 7 positions agree with TRBD2. The germline V gene has CDR1 SGHAT and CDR2 FQNNGV. V trimming: 0 bases; J trimming: 4 bases; junction bases outside the gene matches: 3. The CDR3 loop spans 14 amino acids. The CDR3 DNA reads as TGTGCCAGCAGCTTAGATCTGCGGGGGTACGAGCAGTACTTC. It codes for CASSLDLRGYEQYF.

J is TRBJ1-5 and V is TRBV7-8, with TRBD1 as a possible D gene (5 bases). Germline V gives CDR1 SGHVS, CDR2 FQNEAQ. V lost 1 base and J lost 0, with 13 bases in between. The length of the CDR3 is 17 residues. Here the CDR3 DNA reads TGTGCCAGCAGCTTAGAGGGGAAGGGTTATAGCAATCAGCCCCAGCATTTT. Translating gives CASSLEGKGYSNQPQHF.